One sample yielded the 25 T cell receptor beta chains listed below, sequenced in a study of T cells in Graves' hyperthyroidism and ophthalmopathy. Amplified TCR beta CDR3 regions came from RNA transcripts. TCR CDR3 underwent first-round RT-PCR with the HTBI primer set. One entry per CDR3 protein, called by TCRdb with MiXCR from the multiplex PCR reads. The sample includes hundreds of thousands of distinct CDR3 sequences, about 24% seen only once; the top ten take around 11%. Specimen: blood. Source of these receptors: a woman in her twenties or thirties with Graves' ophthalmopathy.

The CDR3 protein is CASTPLPGTASSYEQYF. The DNA for the CDR3 is TGTGCCAGCACCCCCCTCCCAGGGACAGCTAGCTCCTACGAGCAGTACTTC. V usage is TRBV12-3 or TRBV12-4 and J usage is TRBJ2-7; TRBD1 agrees at 7 bases. J gave up 0 bases and V 7 bases, and 15 bases lay outside the gene matches. This CDR3 is 17 amino acids long.

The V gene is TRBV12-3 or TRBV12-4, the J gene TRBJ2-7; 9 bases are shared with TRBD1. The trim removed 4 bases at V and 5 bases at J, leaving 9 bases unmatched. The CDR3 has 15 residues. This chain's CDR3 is CASSSTGTGLDEQYF. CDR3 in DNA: TGTGCCAGCAGTTCGACCGGGACAGGGCTCGACGAGCAGTACTTC.

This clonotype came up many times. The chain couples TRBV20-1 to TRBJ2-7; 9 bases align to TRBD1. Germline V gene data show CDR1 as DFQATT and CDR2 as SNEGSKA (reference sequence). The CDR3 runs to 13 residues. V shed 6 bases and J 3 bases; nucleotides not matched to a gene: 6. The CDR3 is CSAGGQGRYEQYF. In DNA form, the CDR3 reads TGCAGTGCGGGAGGACAGGGGCGCTACGAGCAGTACTTC.

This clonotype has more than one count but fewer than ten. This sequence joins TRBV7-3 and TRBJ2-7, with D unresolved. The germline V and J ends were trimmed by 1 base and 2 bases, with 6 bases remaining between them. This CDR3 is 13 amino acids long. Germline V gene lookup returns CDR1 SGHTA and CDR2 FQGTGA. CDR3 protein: CASSLNTPYEQYF. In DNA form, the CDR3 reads TGTGCCAGCAGCTTAAACACCCCCTACGAGCAGTACTTC. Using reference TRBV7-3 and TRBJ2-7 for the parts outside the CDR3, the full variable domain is GAGVSQTPSNKVTEKGKYVELRCDPISGHTALYWYRQSLGQGPEFLIYFQGTGAADDSGLPNDRFFAVRPEGSVSTLKIQRTERGDSAVYLCASSLNTPYEQYFGPGTRLTVT.

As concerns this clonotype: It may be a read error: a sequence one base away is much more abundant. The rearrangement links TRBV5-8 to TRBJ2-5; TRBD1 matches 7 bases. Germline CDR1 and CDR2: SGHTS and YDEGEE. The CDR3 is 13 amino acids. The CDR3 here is CASSLQGWETKYF. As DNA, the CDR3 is TGTGCCAGCAGCTTACAGGGGTGGGAGACCAAGTACTTC.

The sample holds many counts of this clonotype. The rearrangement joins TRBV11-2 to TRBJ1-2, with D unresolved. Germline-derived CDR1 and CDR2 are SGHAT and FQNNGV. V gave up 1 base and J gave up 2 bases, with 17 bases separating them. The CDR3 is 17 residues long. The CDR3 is CASSLVGTGSANYGYTF. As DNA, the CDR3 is TGTGCCAGCAGCTTAGTGGGAACGGGGTCGGCGAACTATGGCTACACCTTC.

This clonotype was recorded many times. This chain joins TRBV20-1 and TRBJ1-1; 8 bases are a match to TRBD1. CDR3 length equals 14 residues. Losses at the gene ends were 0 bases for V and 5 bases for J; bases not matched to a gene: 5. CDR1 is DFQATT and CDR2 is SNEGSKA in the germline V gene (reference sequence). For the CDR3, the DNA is TGCAGTGCTAGAGATCCCAGGGGGCCAACTGAAGCTTTCTTT. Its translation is CSARDPRGPTEAFF.

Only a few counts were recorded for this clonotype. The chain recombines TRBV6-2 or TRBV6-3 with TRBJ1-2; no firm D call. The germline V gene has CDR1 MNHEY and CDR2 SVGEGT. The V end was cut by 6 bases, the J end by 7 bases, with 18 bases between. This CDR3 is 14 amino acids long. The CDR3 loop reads CASSPDMFVGGYTF. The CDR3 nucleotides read TGTGCCAGCAGCCCCGACATGTTCGTCGGTGGCTACACCTTC.

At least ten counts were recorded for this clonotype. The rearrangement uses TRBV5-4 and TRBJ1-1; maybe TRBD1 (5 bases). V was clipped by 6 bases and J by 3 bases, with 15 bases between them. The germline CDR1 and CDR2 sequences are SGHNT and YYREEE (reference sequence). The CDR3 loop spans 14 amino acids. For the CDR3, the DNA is TGTGCCAGCACCCGGGGGGGGACCGACACTGAAGCTTTCTTT. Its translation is CASTRGGTDTEAFF.

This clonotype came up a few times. Here the CDR3 reads CSAPRQGAKEQYF. The DNA of the CDR3 is TGCAGTGCCCCTAGACAGGGGGCGAAGGAGCAGTACTTC. The gene calls are TRBV20-1 and TRBJ2-7, with 10 bases identical to TRBD1. Trimming took 6 bases from V and 7 from J; bases not matched to a gene: 9. The length of the CDR3 is 13 residues. Germline CDR1 is DFQATT and CDR2 is SNEGSKA (reference sequence).

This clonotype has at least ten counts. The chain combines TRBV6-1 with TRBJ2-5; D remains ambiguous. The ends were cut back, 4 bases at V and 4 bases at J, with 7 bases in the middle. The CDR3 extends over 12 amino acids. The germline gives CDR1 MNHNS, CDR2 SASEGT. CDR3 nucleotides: TGTGCCAGCAGTGCCCTGGGAGAGACCCAGTACTTC. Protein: CASSALGETQYF.

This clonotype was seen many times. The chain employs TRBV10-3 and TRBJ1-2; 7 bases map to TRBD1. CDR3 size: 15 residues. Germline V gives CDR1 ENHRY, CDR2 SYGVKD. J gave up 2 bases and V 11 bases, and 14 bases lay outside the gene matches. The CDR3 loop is CAGWNRGGINYGYTF. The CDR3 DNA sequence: TGTGCCGGATGGAACAGGGGAGGGATCAACTATGGCTACACCTTC.

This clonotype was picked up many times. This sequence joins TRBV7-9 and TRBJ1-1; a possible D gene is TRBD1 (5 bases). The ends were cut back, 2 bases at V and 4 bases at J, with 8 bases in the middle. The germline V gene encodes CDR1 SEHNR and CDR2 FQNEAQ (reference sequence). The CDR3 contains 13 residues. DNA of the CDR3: TGTGCCAGCAGCTTACGGCAGGGCACTGAAGCTTTCTTT. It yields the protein CASSLRQGTEAFF.

The CDR3 DNA sequence: TGTGCCAGCAGCCAGGCGGTTACCGGGGAGCTGTTTTTT. It codes for CASSQAVTGELFF. This rearrangement joins TRBV6-1 to TRBJ2-2; D is undetermined. V was shortened by 6 bases and J by 5 bases, with 10 bases between the two germline ends. Germline assignment: CDR1 MNHNS and CDR2 SASEGT. CDR3 length equals 13 residues.

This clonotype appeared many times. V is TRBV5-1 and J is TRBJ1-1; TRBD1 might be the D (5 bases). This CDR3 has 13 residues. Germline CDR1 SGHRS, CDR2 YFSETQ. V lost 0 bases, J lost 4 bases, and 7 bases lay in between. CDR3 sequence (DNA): TGCGCCAGCAGCTTGGATGGGGCCACTGAAGCTTTCTTT. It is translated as CASSLDGATEAFF.

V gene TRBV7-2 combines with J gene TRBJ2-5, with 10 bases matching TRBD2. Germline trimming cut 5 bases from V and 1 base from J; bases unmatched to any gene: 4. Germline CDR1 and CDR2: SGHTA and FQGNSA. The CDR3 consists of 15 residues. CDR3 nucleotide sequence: TGTGCCAGCAGCACGGTAGCGGGGGGCCAAGAGACCCAGTACTTC. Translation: CASSTVAGGQETQYF.

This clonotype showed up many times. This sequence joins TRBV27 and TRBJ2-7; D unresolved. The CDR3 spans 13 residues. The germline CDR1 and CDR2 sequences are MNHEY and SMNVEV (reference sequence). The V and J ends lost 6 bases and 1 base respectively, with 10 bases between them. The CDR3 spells CASRSTPSYEQYF. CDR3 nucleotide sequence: TGTGCCAGCAGGTCGACACCTTCCTACGAGCAGTACTTC.

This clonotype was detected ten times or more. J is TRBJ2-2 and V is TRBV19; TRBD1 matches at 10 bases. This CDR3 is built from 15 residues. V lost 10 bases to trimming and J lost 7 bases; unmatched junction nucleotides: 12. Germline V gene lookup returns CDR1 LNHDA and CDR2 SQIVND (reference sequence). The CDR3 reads CATIRPGQGIGELFF. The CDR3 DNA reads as TGTGCCACGATAAGGCCGGGACAGGGGATCGGGGAGCTGTTTTTT. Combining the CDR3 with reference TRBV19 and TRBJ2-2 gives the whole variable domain DGGITQSPKYLFRKEGQNVTLSCEQNLNHDAMYWYRQDPGQGLRLIYYSQIVNDFQKGDIAEGYSVSREKKESFPLTVTSAQKNPTAFYLCATIRPGQGIGELFFGEGSRLTVL.

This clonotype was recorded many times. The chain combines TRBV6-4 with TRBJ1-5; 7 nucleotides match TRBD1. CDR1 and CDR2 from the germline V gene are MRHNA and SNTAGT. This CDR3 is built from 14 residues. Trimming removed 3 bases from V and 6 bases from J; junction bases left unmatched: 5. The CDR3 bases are TGTGCCAGCAGTGAACAGGGGTTGGGTCAGCCCCAGCATTTT. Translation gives CASSEQGLGQPQHF.

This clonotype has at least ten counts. The CDR3 protein is CASSSGTGPYGYTF. The DNA for the CDR3 is TGTGCCAGCAGTTCCGGGACAGGGCCGTATGGCTACACCTTC. The rearrangement uses TRBV12-3 or TRBV12-4 and TRBJ1-2; 9 positions match TRBD1. Trimming cost V 4 bases and J 5 bases; bases outside gene matches: 5. The CDR3 spans 14 residues.

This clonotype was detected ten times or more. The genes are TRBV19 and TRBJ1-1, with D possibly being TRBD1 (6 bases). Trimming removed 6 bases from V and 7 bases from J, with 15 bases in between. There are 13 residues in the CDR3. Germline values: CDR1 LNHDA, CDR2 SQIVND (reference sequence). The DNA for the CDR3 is TGTGCCAGTAGGCCCGGGACAAGTGGTGAAGCTTTCTTT. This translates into CASRPGTSGEAFF.

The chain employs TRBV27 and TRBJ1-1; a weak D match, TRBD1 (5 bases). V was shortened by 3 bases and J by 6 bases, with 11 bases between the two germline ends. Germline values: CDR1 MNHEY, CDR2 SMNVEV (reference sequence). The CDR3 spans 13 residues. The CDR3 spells CASSFWGDPEAFF. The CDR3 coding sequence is TGTGCCAGCAGTTTCTGGGGGGACCCTGAAGCTTTCTTT.

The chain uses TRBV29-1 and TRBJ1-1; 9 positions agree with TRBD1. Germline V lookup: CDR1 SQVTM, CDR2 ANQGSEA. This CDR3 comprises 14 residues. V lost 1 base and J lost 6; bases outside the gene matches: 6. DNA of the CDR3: TGCAGCGTTGAAGTAACAGGGGGCAGGGCTGAAGCTTTCTTT. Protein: CSVEVTGGRAEAFF.

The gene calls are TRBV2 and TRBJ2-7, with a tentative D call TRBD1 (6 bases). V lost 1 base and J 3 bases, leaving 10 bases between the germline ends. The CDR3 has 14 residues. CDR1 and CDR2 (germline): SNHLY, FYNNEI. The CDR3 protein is CASSEGGTFYEQYF. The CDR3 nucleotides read TGTGCCAGCAGTGAAGGTGGGACATTCTACGAGCAGTACTTC. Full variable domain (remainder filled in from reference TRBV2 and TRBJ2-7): EPEVTQTPSHQVTQMGQEVILRCVPISNHLYFYWYRQILGQKVEFLVSFYNNEISEKSEIFDDQFSVERPDGSNFTLKIRSTKLEDSAMYFCASSEGGTFYEQYFGPGTRLTVT.

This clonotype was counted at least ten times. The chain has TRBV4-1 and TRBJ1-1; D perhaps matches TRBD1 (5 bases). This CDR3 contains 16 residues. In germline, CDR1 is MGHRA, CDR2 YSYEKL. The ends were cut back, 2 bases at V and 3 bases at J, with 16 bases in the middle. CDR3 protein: CASSQQGSWADTEAFF. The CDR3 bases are TGCGCCAGCAGCCAACAGGGATCTTGGGCCGACACTGAAGCTTTCTTT.